This T cell receptor beta chain was captured by sequencing in a study of molecular identifiers for immune sequencing clone quantification. Study-level information: Five aliquots were made in replicates from the RNA of about 19,000 or 110,000 naive CD8 cells, and four were sequenced.

Note on this clonotype: The antigen is not known.

Previously described methods and listed TCR primers were employed for the bulk TCR libraries. TCRdb fed the PCR reads into MiXCR, producing one record per CDR3 protein. The table lists 50,000 to 75,000 distinct CDR3 sequences, around 19% of them singletons. Broader study findings: For highly expanded clones, sizes could be underestimated when identical TCR molecules share a barcode. Over 98% of CMV-specific effector molecules, but under 1% of naive ones, were in clones above 20 copies.

In germline, CDR1 is LNHDA, CDR2 SQIVND (reference sequence). Trimming pared 3 bases from V and 6 bases from J, leaving 12 bases between. The CDR3 loop spans 14 amino acids. Sequenced: naive CD8+ T cells from blood, with Jurkat cell RNA spiked in. Described subset: FACS-sorted CD8+CD4-CCR7+CD45RA+ naive T cells. The rearrangement joins TRBV19 to TRBJ1-5; no reliable D call. The TCR comes from a human donor in good health. Some libraries in this study had Jurkat cell RNA spiked in. Written as DNA, the CDR3 is TGTGCCAGTAGTATCGGGAATCGTGTTCAGCCCCAGCATTTT. Translated, it gives CASSIGNRVQPQHF.